Listed below are T cell receptor beta chains from one sample, sequenced in a study of T-cell reconstitution after alpha-beta-depleted transplantation in children. One entry per CDR3 protein, called by TCRdb with MiXCR from the PCR reads. Of around 670,000 distinct CDR3 sequences in the sample, roughly 13% are singletons; the top ten hold 0.65% to 0.9%. Sequenced material: PBMCs, taken before TCRalphabeta/CD19-depleted stem cell transplant. The receptors were gathered from a girl aged 2-15 years with congenital amegakaryocytic thrombocytopenia, due to receive a stem cell transplant. The CDR3 runs from the conserved cysteine through the conserved F or W. Fields, in order: V gene, J gene, clone size, D gene, CDR3 protein, CDR3 DNA. The D gene is left open where the match is weak. Rows may omit the clone size; those that give it use once, few, many or a size class.

TRBV5-1,TRBJ2-2,many,TRBD2,CASSSPGLANTGELFF,TGCGCCAGCAGTTCTCCGGGACTAGCTAACACCGGGGAGCTGTTTTTT
TRBV7-9,TRBJ2-1,NA,NA,CASSPHQGRNYNEQFF,TGTGCCAGCAGCCCCCACCAGGGGAGGAACTACAATGAGCAGTTCTTC
TRBV4-1,TRBJ2-2,many,NA,CASSHRKDRTRLDNTGELFF,TGCGCCAGCAGCCATCGAAAAGACAGGACGAGACTCGATAATACCGGGGAGCTGTTTTTT
TRBV4-1,TRBJ1-1,many,TRBD1,CASSQVTTGAWGAFF,TGCGCCAGCAGCCAAGTAACGACAGGGGCGTGGGGAGCTTTCTTT
TRBV4-1,TRBJ2-2,many,TRBD1,CASSRVLTGQTNTGELFF,TGCGCCAGCAGCCGTGTCCTCACGGGACAGACGAACACCGGGGAGCTGTTTTTT
TRBV20-1,TRBJ2-7,NA,NA,CSAREWTYEQYF,TGCAGTGCTAGAGAGTGGACCTACGAGCAGTACTTC
TRBV20-1,TRBJ1-3,few,NA,CSASMGPPSSGNTIYF,TGCAGTGCTAGTATGGGACCCCCGAGCTCTGGAAACACCATATATTTT
TRBV7-9,TRBJ2-5,NA,TRBD2,CASTRTSGPWQETQYF,TGTGCCAGCACCAGGACTAGCGGGCCTTGGCAAGAGACCCAGTACTTC
TRBV12-3/TRBV12-4,TRBJ2-4,NA,NA,CASSSPGDSAKNIQYF,TGTGCCAGCAGTTCCCCCGGGGATTCGGCCAAAAACATTCAGTACTTC
TRBV7-2,TRBJ2-7,NA,NA,CASSLQGISYEQYF,TGTGCCAGCAGCTTACAGGGGATCTCCTACGAGCAGTACTTC
TRBV29-1,TRBJ2-7,few,TRBD2,CSVELASGREDEQYF,TGCAGCGTTGAACTAGCTAGCGGGAGGGAAGACGAGCAGTACTTC
TRBV12-3/TRBV12-4,TRBJ2-1,many,NA,CASSEGPATEQFF,TGTGCCAGCAGTGAAGGACCAGCTACTGAGCAGTTCTTC
TRBV5-1,TRBJ2-5,NA,TRBD1,CASSFDRGYETQYF,TGCGCCAGCAGCTTCGACAGGGGGTACGAGACCCAGTACTTC
TRBV20-1,TRBJ2-1,many,NA,CSANDHGGQSYNEQFF,TGCAGTGCGAATGACCATGGGGGACAATCCTACAATGAGCAGTTCTTC
TRBV7-7,TRBJ2-1,many,NA,CASSSQGGNYNEQFF,TGTGCCAGCAGCTCTCAAGGGGGGAACTACAATGAGCAGTTCTTC
TRBV6-2/TRBV6-3,TRBJ2-5,few,NA,CATKLGRWAETQYF,TGTGCCACCAAGCTTGGCAGATGGGCAGAGACCCAGTACTTC
TRBV5-6,TRBJ2-3,many,NA,CASSLIQGDDTQYF,TGTGCCAGCAGCTTGATCCAGGGAGACGATACGCAGTATTTT
TRBV30,TRBJ2-1,many,NA,CAWNIDSYNEQFF,TGTGCCTGGAATATCGACAGCTACAATGAGCAGTTCTTC
TRBV6-5,TRBJ2-7,many,NA,CASSYSLQGDGEQYF,TGTGCCAGCAGTTACAGTCTACAGGGTGATGGCGAGCAGTACTTC
TRBV5-1,TRBJ1-1,few,NA,CASSSLPAREEGREAFF,TGCGCCAGCAGCAGCCTCCCGGCCAGGGAGGAAGGTCGTGAAGCTTTCTTT
TRBV5-1,TRBJ2-2,few,NA,CASSLEVTLQGELFF,TGCGCCAGCAGCTTGGAAGTCACTCTACAGGGGGAGCTGTTTTTT
TRBV20-1,TRBJ2-3,few,NA,CSAEGQGYTDTQYF,TGCAGTGCAGAAGGCCAGGGATACACAGATACGCAGTATTTT
TRBV7-6,TRBJ2-7,NA,NA,CASSSFPGPYEQYF,TGTGCCAGCAGCTCGTTCCCGGGGCCTTACGAGCAGTACTTC
TRBV20-1,TRBJ2-7,NA,NA,CSADRDHYEQYF,TGCAGTGCCGACCGGGACCACTACGAGCAGTACTTC
TRBV7-3,TRBJ1-2,few,TRBD1,CASSSSYSGTGDGYTF,TGTGCCAGCAGCTCTAGCTATTCCGGGACAGGGGACGGCTACACCTTC
TRBV11-2,TRBJ2-1,NA,NA,CASSLVLIGGPYNEQFF,TGTGCCAGCAGCTTAGTCCTAATCGGAGGCCCCTACAATGAGCAGTTCTTC
TRBV28,TRBJ2-1,many,NA,CASTPSDTGVTNEQFF,TGTGCCAGCACCCCGTCTGATACCGGGGTGACCAATGAGCAGTTCTTC
TRBV5-1,TRBJ2-3,many,TRBD1,CASSLEGQGTTDTQYF,TGCGCCAGCAGCTTGGAAGGACAGGGGACCACAGATACGCAGTATTTT
TRBV7-9,TRBJ2-7,few,TRBD1,CASSVDRGEQYF,TGTGCCAGCAGCGTTGACAGGGGCGAGCAGTACTTC
TRBV7-2,TRBJ2-7,many,NA,CASSPGPGISYEQYF,TGTGCCAGCAGCCCAGGCCCGGGCATCTCCTACGAGCAGTACTTC
TRBV20-1,TRBJ2-7,many,TRBD1,CSASDRDGYEQYF,TGCAGTGCCTCGGACAGGGACGGATACGAGCAGTACTTC
TRBV19,TRBJ1-3,few,NA,CASSIAGGSNTIYF,TGTGCCAGTAGTATAGCCGGCGGATCAAACACCATATATTTT
TRBV20-1,TRBJ2-5,many,NA,CSASTAGLWKTQYF,TGCAGTGCTAGCACAGCGGGCCTTTGGAAGACCCAGTACTTC
TRBV5-1,TRBJ2-7,many,NA,CASSNLGEQYF,TGCGCCAGCAGTAACCTAGGCGAGCAGTACTTC
TRBV5-1,TRBJ2-7,NA,TRBD1,CASSRNGGTGNEQYF,TGCGCCAGCAGCCGGAACGGCGGGACAGGGAACGAGCAGTACTTC
TRBV20-1,TRBJ2-1,NA,TRBD2,CSARVLAGATEQFF,TGCAGTGCTAGAGTGCTAGCGGGAGCGACTGAGCAGTTCTTC
TRBV28,TRBJ2-7,many,NA,CASSFMQGEQYF,TGTGCCAGCAGTTTTATGCAGGGCGAGCAGTACTTC
TRBV7-9,TRBJ1-2,NA,NA,CASSLGLREPIYGYTF,TGTGCCAGCAGCTTAGGGTTAAGAGAGCCGATCTATGGCTACACCTTC
TRBV27,TRBJ1-6,many,NA,CASQPLEGSPLHF,TGTGCCAGCCAACCTCTAGAGGGTTCACCCCTCCACTTT
TRBV12-5,TRBJ2-1,many,TRBD2,CASGLRGLAGPMVNEQFF,TGTGCTAGTGGTTTGAGGGGACTAGCGGGACCTATGGTCAATGAGCAGTTCTTC
TRBV29-1,TRBJ1-1,many,TRBD1,CSFSSTGTGGSEAFF,TGCAGCTTCTCCTCCACCGGGACAGGGGGCTCTGAAGCTTTCTTT
TRBV4-1,TRBJ2-2,NA,NA,CASSQVQYTVGELFF,TGCGCCAGCAGCCAAGTCCAATACACGGTCGGGGAGCTGTTTTTT
TRBV7-3,TRBJ2-1,NA,NA,CASSQNLLGINNEQFF,TGTGCCAGCAGCCAAAATTTACTAGGAATAAACAATGAGCAGTTCTTC
TRBV7-3,TRBJ2-1,many,TRBD2,CASSIGTSGYNEQFF,TGTGCCAGCAGCATTGGGACTAGCGGTTACAATGAGCAGTTCTTC
TRBV7-2,TRBJ2-3,NA,TRBD2,CASSFSLSGRALMAQYF,TGTGCCAGCAGCTTCTCCCTTTCCGGGAGGGCCCTTATGGCGCAGTATTTT
TRBV6-1,TRBJ2-7,few,NA,CASTQSELGRTYEQYF,TGTGCCAGCACCCAATCGGAGCTAGGGAGGACCTACGAGCAGTACTTC
TRBV5-1,TRBJ1-5,many,NA,CASSPGEVHQPQHF,TGCGCCAGCAGCCCCGGGGAGGTTCATCAGCCCCAGCATTTT
TRBV5-1,TRBJ2-5,NA,NA,CASSLDLRRGSETQYF,TGCGCCAGCAGCTTGGATCTTCGTCGGGGGTCAGAGACCCAGTACTTC
TRBV6-1,TRBJ2-1,few,TRBD2,CASRLLAGPTDNEQFF,TGTGCCAGCCGCCTGCTAGCGGGGCCCACTGACAATGAGCAGTTCTTC
TRBV12-3/TRBV12-4,TRBJ1-4,NA,NA,CASSRTGTVEKLFF,TGTGCCAGCAGCCGCACCGGGACGGTCGAAAAACTGTTTTTT
TRBV5-1,TRBJ2-7,NA,NA,CASSKNVYGDLLSYEQYF,TGCGCCAGCAGCAAGAACGTGTACGGGGACCTCCTCTCCTACGAGCAGTACTTC
TRBV25-1,TRBJ2-5,few,TRBD1,CASSELRQRGTGREETQYF,TGTGCCAGCAGTGAACTGAGGCAAAGAGGGACAGGAAGAGAAGAGACCCAGTACTTC
TRBV7-9,TRBJ1-4,many,TRBD1,CASSRDRANEKLFF,TGTGCCAGCTCAAGGGACAGAGCTAATGAAAAACTGTTTTTT